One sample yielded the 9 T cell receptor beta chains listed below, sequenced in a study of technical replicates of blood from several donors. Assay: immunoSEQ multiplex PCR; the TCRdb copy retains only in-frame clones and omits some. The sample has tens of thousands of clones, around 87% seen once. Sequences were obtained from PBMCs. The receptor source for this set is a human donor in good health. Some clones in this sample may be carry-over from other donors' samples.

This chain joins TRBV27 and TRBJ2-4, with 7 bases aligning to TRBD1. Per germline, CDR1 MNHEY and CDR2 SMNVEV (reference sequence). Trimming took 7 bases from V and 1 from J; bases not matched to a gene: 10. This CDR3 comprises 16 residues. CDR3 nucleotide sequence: TGTGCCAGCATACGTCCGACAGGGAACGCCAAAAACATTCAGTACTTC. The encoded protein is CASIRPTGNAKNIQYF.

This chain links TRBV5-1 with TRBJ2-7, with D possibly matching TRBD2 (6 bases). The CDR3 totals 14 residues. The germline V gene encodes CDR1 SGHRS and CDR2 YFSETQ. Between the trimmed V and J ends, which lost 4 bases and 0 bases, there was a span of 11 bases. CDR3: CASSLGGSSYEQYF. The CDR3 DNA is TGCGCCAGCAGCCTCGGGGGTTCCTCCTACGAGCAGTACTTC.

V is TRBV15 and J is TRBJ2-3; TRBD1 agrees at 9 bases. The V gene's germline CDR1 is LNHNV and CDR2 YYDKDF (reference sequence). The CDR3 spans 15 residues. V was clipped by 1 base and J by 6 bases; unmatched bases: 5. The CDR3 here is CATSRGGQGSDTQYF. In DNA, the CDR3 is TGTGCCACCAGCAGAGGGGGACAGGGTTCGGATACGCAGTATTTT.

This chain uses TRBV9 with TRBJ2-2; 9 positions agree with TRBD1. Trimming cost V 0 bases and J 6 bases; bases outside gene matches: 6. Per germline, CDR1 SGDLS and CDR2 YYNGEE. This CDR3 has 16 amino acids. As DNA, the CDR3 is TGTGCCAGCAGCGTAGGAGGGACAGGGAAGGCCGGGGAGCTGTTTTTT. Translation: CASSVGGTGKAGELFF.

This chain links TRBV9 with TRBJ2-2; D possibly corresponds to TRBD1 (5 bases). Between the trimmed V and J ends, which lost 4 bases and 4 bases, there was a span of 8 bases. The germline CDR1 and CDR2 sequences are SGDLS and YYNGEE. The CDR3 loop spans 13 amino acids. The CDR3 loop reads CASSPTVTGELFF. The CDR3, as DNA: TGTGCCAGCAGCCCGACAGTCACCGGGGAGCTGTTTTTT.

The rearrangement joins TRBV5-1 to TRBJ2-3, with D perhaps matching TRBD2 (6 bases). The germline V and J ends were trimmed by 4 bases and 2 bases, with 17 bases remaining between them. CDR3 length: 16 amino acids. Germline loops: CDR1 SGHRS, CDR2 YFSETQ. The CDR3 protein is CASSRRDSLSTDTQYF. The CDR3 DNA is TGCGCCAGCAGCCGTAGGGACTCCTTGTCCACAGATACGCAGTATTTT.

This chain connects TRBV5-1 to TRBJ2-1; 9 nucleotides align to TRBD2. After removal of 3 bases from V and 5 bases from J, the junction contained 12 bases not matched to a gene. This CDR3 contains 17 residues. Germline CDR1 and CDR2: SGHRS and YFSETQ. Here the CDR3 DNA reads TGCGCCAGCAGCTCCTTAGCGGGGGCCTTGGGAAACAATGAGCAGTTCTTC. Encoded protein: CASSSLAGALGNNEQFF.

The DNA of the CDR3 is TGTGCTAGTGGTTTGGTAGTGGACACGCAGAACACTGAAGCTTTCTTT. Translation: CASGLVVDTQNTEAFF. The rearrangement joins TRBV12-5 to TRBJ1-1; a possible D gene is TRBD1 (5 bases). The ends were cut back, 0 bases at V and 1 base at J, with 12 bases in the middle. This CDR3 comprises 16 residues. Germline loops: CDR1 LGHNT, CDR2 FRNRAP.

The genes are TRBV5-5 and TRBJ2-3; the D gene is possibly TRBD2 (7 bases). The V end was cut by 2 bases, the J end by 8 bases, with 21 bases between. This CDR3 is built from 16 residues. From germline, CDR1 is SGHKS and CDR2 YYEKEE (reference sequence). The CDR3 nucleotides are TGTGCCAGCAGCTTACGGGGAGGGAAGGGAGGGGGTACGCAGTATTTT. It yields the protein CASSLRGGKGGGTQYF.